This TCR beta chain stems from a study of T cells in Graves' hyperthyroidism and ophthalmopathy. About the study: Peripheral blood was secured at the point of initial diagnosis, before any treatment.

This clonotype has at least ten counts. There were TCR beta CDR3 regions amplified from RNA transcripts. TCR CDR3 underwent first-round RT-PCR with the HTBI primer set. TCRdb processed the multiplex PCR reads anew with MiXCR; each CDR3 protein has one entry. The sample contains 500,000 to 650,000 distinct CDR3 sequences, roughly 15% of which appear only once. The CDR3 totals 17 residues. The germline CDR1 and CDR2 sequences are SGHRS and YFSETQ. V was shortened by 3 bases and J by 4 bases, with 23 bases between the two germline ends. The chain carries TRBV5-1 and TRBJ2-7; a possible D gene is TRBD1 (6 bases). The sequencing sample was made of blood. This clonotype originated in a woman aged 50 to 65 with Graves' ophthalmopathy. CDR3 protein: CASSSGTIRDILYEQYF. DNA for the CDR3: TGCGCCAGCAGCTCCGGGACAATAAGGGACATCCTGTACGAGCAGTACTTC.